This T cell receptor beta chain was recovered during a study of OX40 agonist ivuxolimab in advanced cancers. Context from the whole study: Ivuxolimab, which targeted the costimulatory receptor OX40 (CD134), was an agonistic, fully human IgG2 monoclonal antibody. Intravenous ivuxolimab was administered to patients every 2 weeks at six dose levels: 0.01, 0.1, 0.3, 1.5, 3 and 10 mg/kg. Of the approximately 50 dose-escalation patients, hepatocellular carcinoma was present in roughly 19, melanoma in some 15, renal cell carcinoma in 9 and head and neck cancer in 9. A male proportion of around 83% and a mean age of roughly 55 years, ranging from roughly 23 to 80, were recorded for the dose-escalation cohort. Prior anti-PD-1, anti-PD-L1 or anti-CTLA-4 therapy was permitted, and 30% to 45% of dose-escalation patients had received checkpoint inhibitors. Partial responses occurred in three dose-escalation patients, of whom one had hepatocellular carcinoma and two had cutaneous melanoma. The purpose of peripheral TCRbeta sequencing was to test whether ivuxolimab changed TCR sequence diversity and led to clonal T-cell expansion. The paper covers the monotherapy dose-escalation part of the phase I ivuxolimab trial, which included N ≈ 54 patients.

There are 15 amino acids in the CDR3, from cysteine to phenylalanine inclusive. Of the read, only the CDR3 DNA is kept; its 45 bases are in frame from base 1. As encoded in the germline V gene, CDR1 is LGHNA while CDR2 is YSLEER. The germline ends are 8 bases apart after V is trimmed by 3 bases and J by 0 bases. What the authors observed across the whole study: Low levels of normalized T-cell clonal expansion were also seen in some patients who did not respond. The antigen specificity of the peripheral T cells that underwent clonal expansion was not determined. At doses of 0.1 to 3.0 mg/kg, clonal expansion of both CD4+ and CD8+ T cells in blood was seen between baseline and week 6. After ivuxolimab, CD8+ T cells had more expanded clones than CD4+ T cells on average. In partial responders in the 0.1-3.0 mg/kg groups, normalized peripheral clonal expansion was found to be among the lowest, especially among CD8+ T cells.

For sequencing of the TCRbeta CDR3 region, genomic DNA was extracted from the sorted cells. TCRbeta CDR3 regions were sequenced using the immunoSEQ Assay. What TCRdb holds here is the immuneACCESS table cut down to in-frame rearrangements. Part of the clones is not present; checked against another copy, under half of the missing clones reflect an unresolved V gene, and the others are unexplained. Recorded for this sample are approximately 100,000 clones; about 87% of them occurred a single time. The ten largest clones take up 0.79% of the sample. Comment on this clone: Its cognate antigen has yet to be identified. No base quality information exists; no much larger clone differs at one position.

Patients with autoimmune disease history or receiving systemic immunosuppression were excluded from the trial. In every dose cohort, peripheral blood was drawn for TCR sequencing at baseline, cycle 4 day 1, and cycle 7 day 1. Samples were obtained from an open-label, multicenter, first-in-human phase I dose-escalation trial of ivuxolimab. The trial enrolled adults with locally advanced or metastatic head and neck squamous cell, hepatocellular, melanoma or renal cell carcinoma. Before TCR sequencing, CD4+ T cells and CD8+ T cells were sorted from peripheral blood as separate populations. This sample comprised CD4+ or CD8+ T cells sorted from blood, obtained in a trial of the OX40 agonist ivuxolimab. This sequence uses TRBV4-3 and TRBJ1-4; no D gene can be assigned with confidence. The origin of this receptor is an adult with an advanced solid tumor such as melanoma, head and neck, liver or kidney cancer. The CDR3 reads as follows: CASSQDLATNEKLFF. In nucleotides, the sequence is TGCGCCAGCAGCCAGGACTTAGCAACTAATGAAAAACTGTTTTTT.